This T cell receptor beta chain was sequenced for a study of shared clonotypes between healthy human individuals. Study context: Participating donors consisted of a couple of women and a few men aged 18 to 49. CD4 naive and CD4 memory each took three plates per donor, while CD8 naive took two and CD8 memory one.

Some clones are missing from TCRdb's copy, which holds only in-frame ones; the method was immunoSEQ multiplex PCR. The profile covers about 510,000 clones, with about 96% appearing a single time and about 0.064% taken by the ten largest. Details on this clone: What it binds is unknown.

Findings of the study overall: Non-shared clonotypes displayed generation probabilities falling below those of clonotypes present in all four donors. Sample collection involved blood only; tissue repertoires are likely different.

The CDR3 contains 15 residues. In germline, CDR1 is SNHLY, CDR2 FYNNEI. The ends were cut back, 6 bases at V and 0 bases at J, with 14 bases in the middle. This TCR was sampled from a woman younger than 45 in good health. The sequenced material came from naive CD4+ T cells sorted from blood. Subset here: CD45RA+ positively selected. The chain employs TRBV2 and TRBJ1-1; D is unclear. CDR3 in amino acids: CASSGLSAVNTEAFF. CDR3 bases: TGTGCCAGCAGCGGTCTTTCGGCTGTGAACACTGAAGCTTTCTTT.